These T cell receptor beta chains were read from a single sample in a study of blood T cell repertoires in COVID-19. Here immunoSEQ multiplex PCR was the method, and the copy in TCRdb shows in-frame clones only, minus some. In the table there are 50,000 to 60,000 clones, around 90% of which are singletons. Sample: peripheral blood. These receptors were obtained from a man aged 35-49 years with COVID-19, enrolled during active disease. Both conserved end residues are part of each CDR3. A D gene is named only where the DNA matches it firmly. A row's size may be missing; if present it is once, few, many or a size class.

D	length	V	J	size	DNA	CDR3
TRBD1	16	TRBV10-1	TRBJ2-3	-	TGCGCCAGCAGTGGACCCGGGGACAGGGGGTCAGATACGCAGTATTTT	CASSGPGDRGSDTQYF
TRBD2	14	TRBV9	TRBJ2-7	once	TGTGCCAGCAGCCCCTCCGCGGGAGACTACGAGCAGTACTTC	CASSPSAGDYEQYF
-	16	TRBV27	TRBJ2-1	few	TGTGCCAGCAATCTAAATCGGGACACCTCCTACAATGAGCAGTTCTTC	CASNLNRDTSYNEQFF
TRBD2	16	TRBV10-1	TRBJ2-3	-	TGCGCCAGCAGTGAGTCGACTAGCGTAAGCACAGATACGCAGTATTTT	CASSESTSVSTDTQYF
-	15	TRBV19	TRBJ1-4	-	TGTGCCAGTACCTCAGGAAGTACAACTAATGAAAAACTGTTTTTT	CASTSGSTTNEKLFF
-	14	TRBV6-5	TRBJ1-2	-	TGTGCCAGCCGGGACTGGGATCCAAACTATGGCTACACCTTC	CASRDWDPNYGYTF
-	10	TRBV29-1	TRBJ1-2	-	TGCAGCGTTGTAGGGGATGGCTACACCTTC	CSVVGDGYTF
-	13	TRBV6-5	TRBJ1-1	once	TGTGCCAGCAGGTTCGACAGGAACACTGAAGCTTTCTTT	CASRFDRNTEAFF
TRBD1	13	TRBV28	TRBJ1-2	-	TGTGCCAGCAGTCGACAGGGGGCGGTTGGCTACACCTTC	CASSRQGAVGYTF
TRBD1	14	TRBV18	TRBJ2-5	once	TGTGCCAGCTCACCACTCGGGACAGAAGAGACCCAGTACTTC	CASSPLGTEETQYF
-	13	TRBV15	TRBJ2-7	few	TGTGCCACCAGCAGAGATCCAGCCTACGAGCAGTACTTC	CATSRDPAYEQYF
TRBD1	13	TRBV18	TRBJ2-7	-	TGTGCCAGCTCACCTTCCGGGACAGCGTTATTTTACTTC	CASSPSGTALFYF
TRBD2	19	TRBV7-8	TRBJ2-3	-	TGTGCCAGCAGCCCCCCCCGACGACTAGCGGGAGGAGATACAGATACGCAGTATTTT	CASSPPRRLAGGDTDTQYF
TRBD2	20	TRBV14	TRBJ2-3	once	TGTGCCAGCAGCCAAGGGGGATTCCTAGCGGGGGCACGGAGCACAGATACGCAGTATTTT	CASSQGGFLAGARSTDTQYF
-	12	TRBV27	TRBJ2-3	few	TGTGCCAGCAGGCGACTAGGATATACGCAGTATTTT	CASRRLGYTQYF
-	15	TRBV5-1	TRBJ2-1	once	TGCGCCAGCAGCTTGGCCGAGGTATCCTACAATGAGCAGTTCTTC	CASSLAEVSYNEQFF
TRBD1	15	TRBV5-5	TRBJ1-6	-	TGTGCCAGCAGCTCCGGGGACAGGTATAATTCACCCCTCCACTTT	CASSSGDRYNSPLHF
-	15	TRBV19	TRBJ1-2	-	TGTGCCAGTAGTCCGCGCCTGAAGGGAGGGACGAGCTACACCTTC	CASSPRLKGGTSYTF
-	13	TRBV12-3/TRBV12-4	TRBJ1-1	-	TGTGCCAGCAGTTCGTCGGTCCTCACTGAAGCTTTCTTT	CASSSSVLTEAFF
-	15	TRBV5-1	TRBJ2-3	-	TGCGCCAGCAGCCCCCAGGGGCCCTCCACAGATACGCAGTATTTT	CASSPQGPSTDTQYF
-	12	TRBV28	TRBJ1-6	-	TGTGCCAGCAGTTCAGTGAATTCACCCCTCCACTTT	CASSSVNSPLHF
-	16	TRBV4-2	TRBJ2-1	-	TGTGCCAGCAGCCAAGAGAGAGGAGGGTGGTACAATGAGCAGTTCTTC	CASSQERGGWYNEQFF
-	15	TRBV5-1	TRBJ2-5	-	TGCGCCAGCAGCTTTGGAGGGGGCTCGGGGGAGACCCAGTACTTC	CASSFGGGSGETQYF
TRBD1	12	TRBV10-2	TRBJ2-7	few	TGCGCCAGCAGGGACAGGGGCTACGAGCAGTACTTC	CASRDRGYEQYF
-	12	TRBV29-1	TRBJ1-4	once	TGCAGCGTTGACCAGGGAAATGAAAAACTGTTTTTT	CSVDQGNEKLFF
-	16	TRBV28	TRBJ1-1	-	TGTGCCAGCAGTTCCCCCTTGAGCGGTATGAACACTGAAGCTTTCTTT	CASSSPLSGMNTEAFF
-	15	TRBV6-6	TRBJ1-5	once	TGTGCCAGCAAAGACAGCCCTTATAGCAATCAGCCCCAGCATTTT	CASKDSPYSNQPQHF
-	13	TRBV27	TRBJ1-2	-	TGTGCCAGCAGGGGCGGGGAGGACTATGGCTACACCTTC	CASRGGEDYGYTF
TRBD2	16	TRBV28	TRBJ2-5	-	TGTGCCAGCAGTTTAACGGGACTAGCGGTCTCCAAGACCCAGTACTTC	CASSLTGLAVSKTQYF
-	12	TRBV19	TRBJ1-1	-	TGTGCCAGTAGTATGCTGCAAGAGCGGGCTTTCTTT	CASSMLQERAFF
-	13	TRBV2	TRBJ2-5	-	TGTGCCAGCAGTGGGTCGGGGAGGGAGACCCAGTACTTC	CASSGSGRETQYF
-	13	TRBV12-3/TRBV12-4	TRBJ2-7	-	TGTGCCAGCAGTTTAGCGAACTTTCCCGAGCAGTACTTC	CASSLANFPEQYF
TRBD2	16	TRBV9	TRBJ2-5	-	TGTGCCAGCAGCCCAGGACTAGCCGTGACGGGTGAGACCCAGTACTTC	CASSPGLAVTGETQYF
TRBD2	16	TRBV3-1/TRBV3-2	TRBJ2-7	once	TGTGCCAGCAGCCTTACTAGCGGGGGGGCGAATTACGAGCAGTACTTC	CASSLTSGGANYEQYF
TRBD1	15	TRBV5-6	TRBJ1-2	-	TGTGCCAGCAGCTTCCGGGACAGGGGGCGTGAGGGCTACACCTTC	CASSFRDRGREGYTF
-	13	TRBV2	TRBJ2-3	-	TGTGCCAGCAGCTTGGGGGCTTATGATACGCAGTATTTT	CASSLGAYDTQYF
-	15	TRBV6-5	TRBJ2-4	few	TGTGCCAGCATTGCGGACAAATTAGCCAAAAACATTCAGTACTTC	CASIADKLAKNIQYF
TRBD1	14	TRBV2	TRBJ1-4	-	TGTGCCAGCAGCAAGGGACAGATTAATGAAAAACTGTTTTTT	CASSKGQINEKLFF
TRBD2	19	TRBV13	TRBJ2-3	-	TGTGCCAGCAGCTCGGACGGGTGGGGACTAGCGGGACTCACAGATACGCAGTATTTT	CASSSDGWGLAGLTDTQYF
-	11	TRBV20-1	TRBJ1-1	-	TGCAGTGCTTGGGCCAACACTGAAGCTTTCTTT	CSAWANTEAFF
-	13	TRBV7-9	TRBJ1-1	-	TGTGCCAGCAGCGCCAAGGGGATCACTGAAGCTTTCTTT	CASSAKGITEAFF
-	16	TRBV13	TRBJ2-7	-	TGTGCCAGCAGCTTAAGTTACCGGGGAAGCTCCTACGAGCAGTACTTC	CASSLSYRGSSYEQYF
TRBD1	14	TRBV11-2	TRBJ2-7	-	TGTGCCAGCAGCTTAGGGACAGGGGCCTACGAGCAGTACTTC	CASSLGTGAYEQYF
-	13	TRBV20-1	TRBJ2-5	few	TGCAGTGCTAGTTTCTTCGGTGGAGAGACCCAGTACTTC	CSASFFGGETQYF
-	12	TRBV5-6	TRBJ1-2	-	TGTGCCAGCAGCCCTGTCGGGGAATTAGGAACCTTC	CASSPVGELGTF
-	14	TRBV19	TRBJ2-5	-	TGTGCCAGTAGTATTGGAGCAGGGGAAGAGACCCAGTACTTC	CASSIGAGEETQYF
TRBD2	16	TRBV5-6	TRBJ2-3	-	TGTGCCAGCAGCCGGACTAGCGGAACTAGCACAGATACGCAGTATTTT	CASSRTSGTSTDTQYF
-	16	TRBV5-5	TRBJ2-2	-	TGTGCCAGCAGCTTAGGGCAGGGGATGAACACCGGGGAGCTGTTTTTT	CASSLGQGMNTGELFF
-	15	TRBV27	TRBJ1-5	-	TGTGCCAGCAGTTTGGACATTGTTAGCAATCAGCCCCAGCATTTT	CASSLDIVSNQPQHF
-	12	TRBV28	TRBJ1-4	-	TGTGCCAGCAGTTCAGGGCCGGAAAAACTGTTTTTT	CASSSGPEKLFF
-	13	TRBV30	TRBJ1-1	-	TGTGCCTGGCACTTGGTTGAATCGTTTGAAGCTTTCTTT	CAWHLVESFEAFF
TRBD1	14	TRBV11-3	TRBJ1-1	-	TGTGCCAGCAGCTTACAGGGGGGTGGGACTGAAGCTTTCTTT	CASSLQGGGTEAFF
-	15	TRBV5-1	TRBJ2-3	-	TGCGCCAGCAGTTATCGAGCGACGGGCACAGATACGCAGTATTTT	CASSYRATGTDTQYF
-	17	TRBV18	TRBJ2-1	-	TGTGCCAGCTCACTCAATTCCGGGACTTACTCCTACAATGAGCAGTTCTTC	CASSLNSGTYSYNEQFF